These T cell receptor beta chains were read from a single sample in a study of T cells in Graves' hyperthyroidism and ophthalmopathy. TCRdb reprocessed the multiplex PCR reads with MiXCR, giving one entry per CDR3 protein. The repertoire has 650,000 to 700,000 distinct CDR3 sequences, 17% of them found once; the top ten carry around a sixth. Sequencing was done on a sample of blood. The source is a man between 50 and 59 years old with Graves' hyperthyroidism. The CDR3 runs from the conserved cysteine through the conserved F or W. The order of the fields is D gene, V gene, clone size, J gene, CDR3 protein, CDR3 DNA. The D gene is left open where the match is weak. Clone size is shown for a subset of rows, as once, few, many or a class of expanded clone.

d_call: -; v_call: TRBV11-2; clone_size: many; j_call: TRBJ2-7; cdr3_aa: CASSLATTRMFGEQYF; cdr3_nt: TGTGCCAGCAGCTTAGCGACAACCAGGATGTTTGGCGAGCAGTACTTC
d_call: -; v_call: TRBV11-2; clone_size: many; j_call: TRBJ2-7; cdr3_aa: CASSYGQTVYEQYF; cdr3_nt: TGTGCCAGCAGCTACGGACAAACCGTCTACGAGCAGTACTTC
d_call: -; v_call: TRBV27; clone_size: many; j_call: TRBJ2-7; cdr3_aa: CASRALGGSEQYF; cdr3_nt: TGTGCCAGCAGGGCCCTGGGGGGTTCCGAGCAGTACTTC
d_call: -; v_call: TRBV19; clone_size: -; j_call: TRBJ2-1; cdr3_aa: CASSPLNWYSYNEQFF; cdr3_nt: TGTGCCAGTAGTCCCCTAAACTGGTACTCCTACAATGAGCAGTTCTTC
d_call: -; v_call: TRBV29-1; clone_size: few; j_call: TRBJ2-2; cdr3_aa: CSVEDPRVTGELFF; cdr3_nt: TGCAGCGTTGAAGATCCACGGGTAACCGGGGAGCTGTTTTTT
d_call: -; v_call: TRBV7-3; clone_size: -; j_call: TRBJ1-1; cdr3_aa: CASSLIENTEAFF; cdr3_nt: TGTGCCAGCAGCTTAATAGAGAACACTGAAGCTTTCTTT
d_call: -; v_call: TRBV2; clone_size: many; j_call: TRBJ1-5; cdr3_aa: CASSDRPSGNQPQHF; cdr3_nt: TGTGCCAGCAGTGACCGGCCGAGTGGCAATCAGCCCCAGCATTTT
d_call: -; v_call: TRBV20-1; clone_size: -; j_call: TRBJ1-5; cdr3_aa: CSARAYSNQPQHF; cdr3_nt: TGCAGTGCTAGGGCGTATAGCAATCAGCCCCAGCATTTT
d_call: TRBD2; v_call: TRBV11-3; clone_size: -; j_call: TRBJ2-1; cdr3_aa: CASSIDPSGRVNEQFF; cdr3_nt: TGTGCCAGTAGTATCGACCCTAGCGGGAGGGTGAATGAGCAGTTCTTC
d_call: -; v_call: TRBV29-1; clone_size: many; j_call: TRBJ2-7; cdr3_aa: CSGGTSGYEQYF; cdr3_nt: TGCAGCGGAGGGACATCAGGATACGAGCAGTACTTC
d_call: TRBD1; v_call: TRBV28; clone_size: many; j_call: TRBJ1-5; cdr3_aa: CASNRGFSQPQHF; cdr3_nt: TGTGCCAGCAACAGGGGGTTCTCTCAGCCCCAGCATTTT
d_call: -; v_call: TRBV15; clone_size: many; j_call: TRBJ1-4; cdr3_aa: CATSRDPGQIKGKLFF; cdr3_nt: TGTGCCACCAGCAGAGATCCGGGACAAATAAAGGGAAAACTGTTTTTT
d_call: -; v_call: TRBV20-1; clone_size: -; j_call: TRBJ2-7; cdr3_aa: CSASSALHSYEQYF; cdr3_nt: TGCAGTGCTAGTTCGGCCCTACATTCCTACGAGCAGTACTTC
d_call: -; v_call: TRBV6-1; clone_size: few; j_call: TRBJ2-1; cdr3_aa: CASSWDEDNEQFF; cdr3_nt: TGTGCCAGCAGTTGGGACGAGGACAATGAGCAGTTCTTC
d_call: -; v_call: TRBV18; clone_size: few; j_call: TRBJ2-1; cdr3_aa: CASSPPSRPGNEQFF; cdr3_nt: TGTGCCAGCTCACCACCGAGTAGGCCCGGCAATGAGCAGTTCTTC
d_call: TRBD1; v_call: TRBV10-2; clone_size: -; j_call: TRBJ1-5; cdr3_aa: CASRGQGHQPQHF; cdr3_nt: TGCGCCAGCAGGGGACAGGGGCATCAGCCCCAGCATTTT
d_call: TRBD2; v_call: TRBV28; clone_size: many; j_call: TRBJ2-4; cdr3_aa: CASTLAGLATKNIQYF; cdr3_nt: TGTGCCAGCACCCTGGCGGGACTAGCGACCAAAAACATTCAGTACTTC
d_call: -; v_call: TRBV12-3/TRBV12-4; clone_size: many; j_call: TRBJ2-7; cdr3_aa: CASSNSGEGDEQYF; cdr3_nt: TGTGCCAGCAGCAATAGCGGTGAGGGGGACGAGCAGTACTTC
d_call: -; v_call: TRBV7-2; clone_size: many; j_call: TRBJ1-2; cdr3_aa: CAAPFGGRVLGPYGYTF; cdr3_nt: TGTGCCGCCCCATTTGGGGGCCGGGTGCTGGGCCCTTATGGCTACACCTTC
d_call: -; v_call: TRBV11-2; clone_size: few; j_call: TRBJ2-7; cdr3_aa: CASSLVGAKQYF; cdr3_nt: TGTGCCAGCAGCTTAGTCGGAGCTAAGCAGTACTTC
d_call: -; v_call: TRBV19; clone_size: few; j_call: TRBJ1-5; cdr3_aa: CASSISQANNQPQHF; cdr3_nt: TGTGCCAGTAGTATCTCACAGGCGAACAATCAGCCCCAGCATTTT
d_call: -; v_call: TRBV20-1; clone_size: -; j_call: TRBJ2-1; cdr3_aa: CSARDSNEQFF; cdr3_nt: TGCAGTGCTAGGGACTCCAATGAGCAGTTCTTC
d_call: -; v_call: TRBV19; clone_size: few; j_call: TRBJ1-1; cdr3_aa: CASSLPDENTEAFF; cdr3_nt: TGTGCCAGTAGTCTCCCGGACGAAAACACTGAAGCTTTCTTT
d_call: TRBD1; v_call: TRBV2; clone_size: many; j_call: TRBJ2-3; cdr3_aa: CASRRPGQSTDTQYF; cdr3_nt: TGTGCCAGCAGACGACCGGGACAGAGCACAGATACGCAGTATTTT
d_call: TRBD2; v_call: TRBV28; clone_size: -; j_call: TRBJ2-5; cdr3_aa: CASIYWGGAQETQYF; cdr3_nt: TGTGCCAGCATTTACTGGGGAGGGGCACAAGAGACCCAGTACTTC
d_call: TRBD2; v_call: TRBV28; clone_size: many; j_call: TRBJ2-7; cdr3_aa: CASSSLTSAYEQYF; cdr3_nt: TGTGCCAGCAGTTCGCTGACTAGCGCATACGAGCAGTACTTC
d_call: -; v_call: TRBV19; clone_size: -; j_call: TRBJ2-3; cdr3_aa: CASSIKGTDTDTQYF; cdr3_nt: TGTGCCAGTAGTATTAAGGGAACCGACACAGATACGCAGTATTTT
d_call: -; v_call: TRBV11-2; clone_size: many; j_call: TRBJ2-7; cdr3_aa: CASSLDDSIHYEQYF; cdr3_nt: TGTGCCAGCAGCTTAGACGACAGCATCCATTACGAGCAGTACTTC
d_call: TRBD2; v_call: TRBV28; clone_size: once; j_call: TRBJ2-3; cdr3_aa: CASTDSGTSEYF; cdr3_nt: TGTGCCAGCACCGATTCCGGGACTAGCGAGTATTTT
d_call: -; v_call: TRBV7-6; clone_size: many; j_call: TRBJ2-1; cdr3_aa: CASSLARGYNEQFF; cdr3_nt: TGTGCCAGCAGCTTAGCGCGGGGCTACAATGAGCAGTTCTTC
d_call: -; v_call: TRBV12-3/TRBV12-4; clone_size: many; j_call: TRBJ2-1; cdr3_aa: CASSLYTLFGGGSSHYSYNEQFF; cdr3_nt: TGTGCCAGCAGTTTATACACCCTCTTCGGGGGAGGATCCAGCCACTACTCCTACAATGAGCAGTTCTTC
d_call: -; v_call: TRBV28; clone_size: few; j_call: TRBJ1-4; cdr3_aa: CASYDRTNEKLFF; cdr3_nt: TGTGCCAGCTACGACAGGACTAATGAAAAACTGTTTTTT
d_call: TRBD2; v_call: TRBV12-3/TRBV12-4; clone_size: many; j_call: TRBJ2-2; cdr3_aa: CASSWTSGSTGELFF; cdr3_nt: TGTGCCAGCAGTTGGACTAGCGGGAGTACCGGGGAGCTGTTTTTT
d_call: TRBD2; v_call: TRBV18; clone_size: -; j_call: TRBJ2-1; cdr3_aa: CASSRTSGRATTYNEQFF; cdr3_nt: TGTGCCAGCTCACGTACTAGCGGGAGGGCCACGACCTACAATGAGCAGTTCTTC
d_call: -; v_call: TRBV12-3/TRBV12-4; clone_size: -; j_call: TRBJ1-5; cdr3_aa: CASRSGAHGNQPQHF; cdr3_nt: TGTGCCAGCCGCTCGGGGGCCCATGGCAATCAGCCCCAGCATTTT
d_call: -; v_call: TRBV12-3/TRBV12-4; clone_size: many; j_call: TRBJ1-3; cdr3_aa: CASSNVLPGLGSGNTIYF; cdr3_nt: TGTGCCAGCAGCAATGTCCTTCCGGGACTGGGCTCTGGAAACACCATATATTTT
d_call: TRBD2; v_call: TRBV7-2; clone_size: many; j_call: TRBJ2-3; cdr3_aa: CASSLAGGPTDTQYF; cdr3_nt: TGTGCCAGCAGTTTAGCGGGAGGGCCGACAGATACGCAGTATTTT
d_call: -; v_call: TRBV12-3/TRBV12-4; clone_size: many; j_call: TRBJ2-2; cdr3_aa: CASSFRDGRVGELFF; cdr3_nt: TGTGCCAGCAGTTTCCGGGACGGAAGGGTCGGGGAGCTGTTTTTT
d_call: -; v_call: TRBV19; clone_size: many; j_call: TRBJ1-1; cdr3_aa: CASTNWKVPTEAFF; cdr3_nt: TGTGCCAGTACCAATTGGAAGGTACCCACTGAAGCTTTCTTT
d_call: TRBD1; v_call: TRBV28; clone_size: many; j_call: TRBJ1-2; cdr3_aa: CASSSGQFYGYTF; cdr3_nt: TGTGCCAGCAGCTCGGGACAGTTCTATGGCTACACCTTC
d_call: -; v_call: TRBV27; clone_size: many; j_call: TRBJ2-7; cdr3_aa: CASSSAGLTYEQYF; cdr3_nt: TGTGCCAGCAGTTCCGCGGGACTCACCTACGAGCAGTACTTC
d_call: -; v_call: TRBV7-2; clone_size: -; j_call: TRBJ2-6; cdr3_aa: CASSQTPQGFGANVLTF; cdr3_nt: TGTGCCAGCAGCCAGACCCCACAGGGCTTTGGGGCCAACGTCCTGACTTTC
d_call: TRBD2; v_call: TRBV7-9; clone_size: -; j_call: TRBJ2-1; cdr3_aa: CASRKRLAGEHYNEQFF; cdr3_nt: TGTGCCAGCAGGAAACGACTAGCGGGTGAGCATTACAATGAGCAGTTCTTC